A selection of T cell receptor beta chains follows, all from one sample in a study of blood T cells in healthy people across ages. Each CDR3 protein is one row after TCRdb ran MiXCR on the 5' RACE reads. The data contain over 1,300,000 distinct CDR3 sequences, 59% of them seen just once; the ten biggest clones take up over 5.5%. The sequenced material came from blood. These receptors all stem from a man between 18 and 35 years old in good health. Both conserved end residues are part of each CDR3. A D gene is named only where the DNA matches it firmly. The listing skips clone size in some rows; elsewhere it reads once, few, many or a size class.

j_call: TRBJ2-5; d_call: TRBD2; v_call: TRBV20-1; clone_size: -; cdr3_nt: TGCAGTGCTAGGTCTTTGGGTTCAGCGGGGGTTGAGACCCAGTACTTC; cdr3_aa: CSARSLGSAGVETQYF
j_call: TRBJ2-1; d_call: TRBD2; v_call: TRBV20-1; clone_size: -; cdr3_nt: TGCAGTGTCAGGACTAGCGGGAAAATTGATGAGCAGTTCTTC; cdr3_aa: CSVRTSGKIDEQFF
j_call: TRBJ2-7; d_call: TRBD1; v_call: TRBV25-1; clone_size: few; cdr3_nt: TGTGCCAGCAGTGATACACAGGGGGCATTCTACGAGCAGTACTTC; cdr3_aa: CASSDTQGAFYEQYF
j_call: TRBJ2-2; d_call: -; v_call: TRBV18; clone_size: -; cdr3_nt: TGTGCCAGCTCACCACCAGCAGGGTTCAACGGGGAGCTGTTTTTT; cdr3_aa: CASSPPAGFNGELFF
j_call: TRBJ1-5; d_call: -; v_call: TRBV6-1; clone_size: few; cdr3_nt: TGTGCCAGCCGGCTACTAGGGTTGGAGCAGCCCCAGCATTTT; cdr3_aa: CASRLLGLEQPQHF
j_call: TRBJ2-7; d_call: TRBD1; v_call: TRBV11-2; clone_size: -; cdr3_nt: TGTGCCAGCAGCTTCGAGATGACAGGGGGCTCCTACGAGCAGTACTTC; cdr3_aa: CASSFEMTGGSYEQYF
j_call: TRBJ2-1; d_call: -; v_call: TRBV15; clone_size: -; cdr3_nt: TGTGCCACCAGCCCGCAGGGAGGAGGTGAGCAGTTCTTC; cdr3_aa: CATSPQGGGEQFF
j_call: TRBJ2-3; d_call: -; v_call: TRBV5-1; clone_size: few; cdr3_nt: TGCGCCAGCAAACGGGACGCACTCCGCACAGATACGCAGTATTTT; cdr3_aa: CASKRDALRTDTQYF
j_call: TRBJ1-4; d_call: -; v_call: TRBV20-1; clone_size: -; cdr3_nt: TGCAGTGCTAAGGAGCCTATTGGGAGGCCTAATGAAAAACTGTTTTTT; cdr3_aa: CSAKEPIGRPNEKLFF
j_call: TRBJ2-1; d_call: -; v_call: TRBV15; clone_size: -; cdr3_nt: TGTGCCACCAGCAGAGATGGAGGACCTGAGCAGTTCTTC; cdr3_aa: CATSRDGGPEQFF
j_call: TRBJ2-1; d_call: TRBD1; v_call: TRBV20-1; clone_size: -; cdr3_nt: TGCAGTGCTAGAGTTCCGGACAGGCCCACGTGGGATGAGCAGTTCTTC; cdr3_aa: CSARVPDRPTWDEQFF
j_call: TRBJ2-1; d_call: TRBD2; v_call: TRBV27; clone_size: -; cdr3_nt: TGCGCCAGCAGTCTCCGGGCGGGGGGTGAGCAGTTCTTC; cdr3_aa: CASSLRAGGEQFF
j_call: TRBJ1-2; d_call: -; v_call: TRBV7-9; clone_size: -; cdr3_nt: TGTGCCAGCAGCTACGACTACCTGGGGTCAGGCCACACCTTC; cdr3_aa: CASSYDYLGSGHTF
j_call: TRBJ2-7; d_call: -; v_call: TRBV20-1; clone_size: once; cdr3_nt: TGCAGTGCTAGTGGCATTACCTCCTACGAGCAGTACTTC; cdr3_aa: CSASGITSYEQYF
j_call: TRBJ2-5; d_call: TRBD2; v_call: TRBV12-3/TRBV12-4; clone_size: -; cdr3_nt: TGTGCCAGCACATCCGGGACTAGCGGGGGCCAAGAGACCCAGTACTTC; cdr3_aa: CASTSGTSGGQETQYF
j_call: TRBJ2-3; d_call: TRBD2; v_call: TRBV2; clone_size: -; cdr3_nt: TGTGCCAGCAGTCTGGGACTAGCGGGTCGGGGCACAGATACGCAGTATTTT; cdr3_aa: CASSLGLAGRGTDTQYF
j_call: TRBJ2-5; d_call: -; v_call: TRBV27; clone_size: -; cdr3_nt: TGTGCCAGCAGCCCAGGGGGGAGGAACCAAGAGACCCAGTACTTC; cdr3_aa: CASSPGGRNQETQYF
j_call: TRBJ2-7; d_call: -; v_call: TRBV7-9; clone_size: -; cdr3_nt: TGTGCCAGCAGCTACCCGGGGAAAGCCTACGAGCAGTACTTC; cdr3_aa: CASSYPGKAYEQYF
j_call: TRBJ2-1; d_call: TRBD2; v_call: TRBV20-1; clone_size: -; cdr3_nt: TGCAGTGCTAGCGGGAGGGTTTACAATGAGCAGTTCTTC; cdr3_aa: CSASGRVYNEQFF
j_call: TRBJ1-2; d_call: -; v_call: TRBV6-5; clone_size: -; cdr3_nt: TGTGCCAGCAAACGGGGAACGGATGGCTACACCTTC; cdr3_aa: CASKRGTDGYTF
j_call: TRBJ2-1; d_call: TRBD2; v_call: TRBV11-2; clone_size: -; cdr3_nt: TGTGCCAGCAGCTTTAGCGGGGGGGAATATGAGCAGTTCTTC; cdr3_aa: CASSFSGGEYEQFF
j_call: TRBJ2-1; d_call: -; v_call: TRBV6-5; clone_size: -; cdr3_nt: TGTGCCAGCAGACCTACCAGGGTCAATGAGCAGTTCTTC; cdr3_aa: CASRPTRVNEQFF
j_call: TRBJ2-1; d_call: TRBD2; v_call: TRBV20-1; clone_size: -; cdr3_nt: TGCAGTGCTAGAGATCCTAGCGGAAACTCCTACAATGAGCAGTTCTTC; cdr3_aa: CSARDPSGNSYNEQFF
j_call: TRBJ2-7; d_call: -; v_call: TRBV4-1; clone_size: few; cdr3_nt: TGCGCCAGCAGCCAAAGGGTAAGCTCCTACGAGCAGTACTTC; cdr3_aa: CASSQRVSSYEQYF
j_call: TRBJ1-1; d_call: -; v_call: TRBV27; clone_size: -; cdr3_nt: TGTGCCAGCAGTTTGCTACAAGGGGGTGAAGCTTTCTTT; cdr3_aa: CASSLLQGGEAFF
j_call: TRBJ2-5; d_call: -; v_call: TRBV24-1; clone_size: few; cdr3_nt: TGTGCCACCAGTGATATGGGACATCTTTTACGATTGCAGTACTTC; cdr3_aa: CATSDMGHLLRLQYF
j_call: TRBJ2-7; d_call: TRBD1; v_call: TRBV12-3/TRBV12-4; clone_size: few; cdr3_nt: TGTGCCAGCAGGGGACAGGGGCGGTACGAGCAGTACTTC; cdr3_aa: CASRGQGRYEQYF
j_call: TRBJ2-3; d_call: -; v_call: TRBV4-1; clone_size: few; cdr3_nt: TGCGCCAGCAGCCAAACCTACACAGATACGCAGTATTTT; cdr3_aa: CASSQTYTDTQYF
j_call: TRBJ2-5; d_call: TRBD1; v_call: TRBV3-1; clone_size: -; cdr3_nt: TGTGCCACCAGCCAAGGGGACAGGGGAGTTCCAGAGACCCAGTACTTC; cdr3_aa: CATSQGDRGVPETQYF
j_call: TRBJ1-6; d_call: TRBD1; v_call: TRBV6-5; clone_size: -; cdr3_nt: TGTGCCAGCAGCTACGGGACAGCTAATTCACCCCTCCACTTT; cdr3_aa: CASSYGTANSPLHF
j_call: TRBJ1-1; d_call: -; v_call: TRBV12-3/TRBV12-4; clone_size: -; cdr3_nt: TGTGCCAGCAGTTTAAGCGGGGGCGCAGGCACTGAAGCTTTCTTT; cdr3_aa: CASSLSGGAGTEAFF
j_call: TRBJ2-1; d_call: TRBD1; v_call: TRBV6-5; clone_size: few; cdr3_nt: TGTGCCAGCGCATCGAGACAGGGGCTCGAGCAGTTCTTC; cdr3_aa: CASASRQGLEQFF
j_call: TRBJ2-1; d_call: -; v_call: TRBV7-9; clone_size: -; cdr3_nt: TGTGCCAGCAGCTTAGCGGGTCGAGGGGCTCGCTACAATGAGCAGTTCTTC; cdr3_aa: CASSLAGRGARYNEQFF
j_call: TRBJ2-7; d_call: -; v_call: TRBV4-2; clone_size: once; cdr3_nt: TGTGCCAGCAGCCAAGATTGGACGGACGAGCAGTACTTC; cdr3_aa: CASSQDWTDEQYF
j_call: TRBJ2-4; d_call: -; v_call: TRBV10-2; clone_size: -; cdr3_nt: TGCGCCAGCAGTGAAAACAGCCTGCTAGCCAAAAACATTCAGTACTTC; cdr3_aa: CASSENSLLAKNIQYF
j_call: TRBJ2-7; d_call: -; v_call: TRBV2; clone_size: -; cdr3_nt: TGTGCCAGCAGGAAACAGGGCCTGAGCTCCTACGAGCAGTACTTC; cdr3_aa: CASRKQGLSSYEQYF
j_call: TRBJ2-4; d_call: -; v_call: TRBV9; clone_size: -; cdr3_nt: TGTGCCAGCAGCCCCCGAGCCGCCCAAAAAAACATTCAGTACTTC; cdr3_aa: CASSPRAAQKNIQYF
j_call: TRBJ1-2; d_call: -; v_call: TRBV19; clone_size: -; cdr3_nt: TGTGCCAGTAGTATGAGGCCCTATGGCTACACCTTC; cdr3_aa: CASSMRPYGYTF
j_call: TRBJ2-7; d_call: -; v_call: TRBV2; clone_size: once; cdr3_nt: TGTGCCAGCAGTACCGGGTCGATCCCTGAGCAGTACTTC; cdr3_aa: CASSTGSIPEQYF
j_call: TRBJ2-5; d_call: -; v_call: TRBV12-3/TRBV12-4; clone_size: few; cdr3_nt: TGTGCCAGCAGTGACCCCCTCGTTCGGACCCAGTACTTC; cdr3_aa: CASSDPLVRTQYF
j_call: TRBJ2-5; d_call: -; v_call: TRBV4-2; clone_size: -; cdr3_nt: TGTGCCAGCAGCCAAGCCCGGCGGGGACAAGAGACCCAGTACTTC; cdr3_aa: CASSQARRGQETQYF
j_call: TRBJ2-7; d_call: -; v_call: TRBV20-1; clone_size: -; cdr3_nt: TGCAGTGCTATCGGGACCGCGACCTCCTACGAGCAGTACTTC; cdr3_aa: CSAIGTATSYEQYF
j_call: TRBJ2-7; d_call: -; v_call: TRBV28; clone_size: -; cdr3_nt: TGTGCCAGCAGTTTGTTCATATTACACGGGACTTACTACGAGCAGTACTTC; cdr3_aa: CASSLFILHGTYYEQYF
j_call: TRBJ2-7; d_call: -; v_call: TRBV20-1; clone_size: few; cdr3_nt: TGCAGTGCTAGTGATGGTGGGTACTACGAGCAGTACTTC; cdr3_aa: CSASDGGYYEQYF
j_call: TRBJ2-7; d_call: -; v_call: TRBV18; clone_size: -; cdr3_nt: TGTGCCAGCTCAATACAGGGAGCTGGGGCCTACGAGCAGTACTTC; cdr3_aa: CASSIQGAGAYEQYF
j_call: TRBJ1-1; d_call: -; v_call: TRBV9; clone_size: -; cdr3_nt: TGTGCCAGCACGTTAGGTAGGGGGGGCACTGAAGCTTTCTTT; cdr3_aa: CASTLGRGGTEAFF
j_call: TRBJ1-5; d_call: TRBD1; v_call: TRBV6-5; clone_size: -; cdr3_nt: TGTGCCAGCAGTCGAGACAGGGACGGGTATCAGCCCCAGCATTTT; cdr3_aa: CASSRDRDGYQPQHF
j_call: TRBJ1-6; d_call: -; v_call: TRBV20-1; clone_size: -; cdr3_nt: TGCAGTGCTAGAGATTTCGGCAGGATGTCTTCACCCCTCCACTTT; cdr3_aa: CSARDFGRMSSPLHF
j_call: TRBJ2-7; d_call: -; v_call: TRBV6-5; clone_size: -; cdr3_nt: TGTGCCAGCAGTTACTCCAACTGGGACTACGAGCAGTACTTC; cdr3_aa: CASSYSNWDYEQYF
j_call: TRBJ2-5; d_call: -; v_call: TRBV12-3/TRBV12-4; clone_size: -; cdr3_nt: TGTGCCAGCAGCTGGGACAAGATGGAGACCCAGTACTTC; cdr3_aa: CASSWDKMETQYF
j_call: TRBJ2-1; d_call: -; v_call: TRBV6-1; clone_size: -; cdr3_nt: TGTGCCAGCCGGTGGTACAATGAGCAGTTCTTC; cdr3_aa: CASRWYNEQFF
j_call: TRBJ2-4; d_call: -; v_call: TRBV24-1; clone_size: -; cdr3_nt: TGTGCCACCGAGTTTTTAGAGATAGGCAAAAACATTCAGTACTTC; cdr3_aa: CATEFLEIGKNIQYF
j_call: TRBJ1-2; d_call: -; v_call: TRBV27; clone_size: -; cdr3_nt: TGTGCCTGGAGTCCCCCAGCTAACTATGGCTACACCTTC; cdr3_aa: CAWSPPANYGYTF
j_call: TRBJ1-6; d_call: TRBD1; v_call: TRBV7-2; clone_size: -; cdr3_nt: TGTGCCAGCAGCCCCCGGACAGGGTCAAATAATTCACCCCTCCACTTT; cdr3_aa: CASSPRTGSNNSPLHF